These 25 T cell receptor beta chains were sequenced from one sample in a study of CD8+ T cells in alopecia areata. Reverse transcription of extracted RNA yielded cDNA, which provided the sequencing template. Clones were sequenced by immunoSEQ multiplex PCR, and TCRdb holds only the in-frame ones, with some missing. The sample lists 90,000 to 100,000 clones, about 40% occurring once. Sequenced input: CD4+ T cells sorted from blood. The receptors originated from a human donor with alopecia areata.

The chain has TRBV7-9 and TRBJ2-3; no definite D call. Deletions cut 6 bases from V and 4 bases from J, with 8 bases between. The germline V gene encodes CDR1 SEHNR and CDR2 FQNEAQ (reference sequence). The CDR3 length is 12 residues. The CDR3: CASSRPPDTQYF. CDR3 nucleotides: TGTGCCAGCAGTAGACCCCCAGATACGCAGTATTTT.

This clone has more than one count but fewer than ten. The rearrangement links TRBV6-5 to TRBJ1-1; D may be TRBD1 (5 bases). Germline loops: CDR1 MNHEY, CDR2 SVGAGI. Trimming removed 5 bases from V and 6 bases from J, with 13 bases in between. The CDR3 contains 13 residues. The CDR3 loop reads CASSGGSGAEAFF. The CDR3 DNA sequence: TGTGCCAGCAGTGGGGGTAGCGGCGCTGAAGCTTTCTTT.

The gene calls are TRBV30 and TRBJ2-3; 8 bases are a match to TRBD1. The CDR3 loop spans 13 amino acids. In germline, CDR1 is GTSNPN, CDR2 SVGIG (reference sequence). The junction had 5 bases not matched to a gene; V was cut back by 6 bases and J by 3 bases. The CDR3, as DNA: TGTGCCTGTCGACAGGGGTTAACAGATACGCAGTATTTT. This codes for CACRQGLTDTQYF.

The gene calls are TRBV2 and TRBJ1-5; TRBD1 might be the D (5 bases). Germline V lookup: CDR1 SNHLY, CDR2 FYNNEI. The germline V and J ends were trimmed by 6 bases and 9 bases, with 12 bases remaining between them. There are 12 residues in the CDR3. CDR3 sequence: CASRPDRAPQHF. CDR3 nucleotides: TGTGCCAGCAGGCCAGACAGAGCGCCCCAGCATTTT.

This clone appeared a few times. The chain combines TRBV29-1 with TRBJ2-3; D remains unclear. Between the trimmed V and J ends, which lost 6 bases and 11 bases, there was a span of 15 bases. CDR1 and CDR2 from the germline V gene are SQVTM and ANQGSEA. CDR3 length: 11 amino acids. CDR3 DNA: TGCAGCGTCGAGGACCGGTTTCGGCAGTATTTT. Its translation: CSVEDRFRQYF.

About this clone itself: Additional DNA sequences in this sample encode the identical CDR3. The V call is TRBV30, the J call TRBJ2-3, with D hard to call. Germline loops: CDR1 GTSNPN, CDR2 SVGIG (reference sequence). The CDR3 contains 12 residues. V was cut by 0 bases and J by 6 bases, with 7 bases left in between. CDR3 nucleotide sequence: TGTGCCTGGAGTGTACTACTTGATACGCAGTATTTT. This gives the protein CAWSVLLDTQYF.

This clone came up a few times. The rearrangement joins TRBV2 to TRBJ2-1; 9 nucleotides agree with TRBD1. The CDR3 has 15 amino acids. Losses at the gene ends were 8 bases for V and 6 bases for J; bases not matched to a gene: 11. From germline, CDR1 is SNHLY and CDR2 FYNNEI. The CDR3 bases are TGTGCCAGCGGGTCCGGGACAGGGTCCATCAATGAGCAGTTCTTC. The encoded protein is CASGSGTGSINEQFF.

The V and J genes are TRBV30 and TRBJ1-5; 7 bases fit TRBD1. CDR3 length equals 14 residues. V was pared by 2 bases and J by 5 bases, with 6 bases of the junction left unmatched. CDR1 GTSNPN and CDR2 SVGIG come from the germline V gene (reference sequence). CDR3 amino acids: CAWSIRQGDQPQHF. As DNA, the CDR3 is TGTGCCTGGAGTATTAGACAGGGCGATCAGCCCCAGCATTTT.

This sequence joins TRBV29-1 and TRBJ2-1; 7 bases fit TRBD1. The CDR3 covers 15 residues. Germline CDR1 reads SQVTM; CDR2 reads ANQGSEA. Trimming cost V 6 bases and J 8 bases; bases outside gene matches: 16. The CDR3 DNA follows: TGCAGCGTCCAGATGCCGGGACAGCTAAGGGATGAGCAGTTCTTC. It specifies CSVQMPGQLRDEQFF.

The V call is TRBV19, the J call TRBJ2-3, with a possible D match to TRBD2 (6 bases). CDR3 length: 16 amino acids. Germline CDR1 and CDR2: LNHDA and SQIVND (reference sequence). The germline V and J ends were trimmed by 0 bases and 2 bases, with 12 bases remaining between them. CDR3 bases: TGTGCCAGTAGTATAGATTGGCTAGCGCCCACAGATACGCAGTATTTT. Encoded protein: CASSIDWLAPTDTQYF.

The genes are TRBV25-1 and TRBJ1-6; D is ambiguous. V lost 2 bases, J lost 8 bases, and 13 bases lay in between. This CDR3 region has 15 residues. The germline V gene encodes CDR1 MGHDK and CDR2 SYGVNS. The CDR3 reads CASSEGGPIHSPLHF. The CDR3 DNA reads TGTGCCAGCAGTGAAGGAGGCCCAATTCATTCACCCCTCCACTTT.

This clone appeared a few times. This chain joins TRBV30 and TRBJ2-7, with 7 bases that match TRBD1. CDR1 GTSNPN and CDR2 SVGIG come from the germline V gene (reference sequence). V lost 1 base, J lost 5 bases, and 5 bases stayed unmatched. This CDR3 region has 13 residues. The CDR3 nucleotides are TGTGCCTGGAGTGGGGGACAGTTCAACGAGCAGTACTTC. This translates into CAWSGGQFNEQYF.

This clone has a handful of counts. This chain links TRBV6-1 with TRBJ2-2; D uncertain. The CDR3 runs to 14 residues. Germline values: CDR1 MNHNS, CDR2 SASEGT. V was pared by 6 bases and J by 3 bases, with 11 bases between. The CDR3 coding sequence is TGTGCCAGCAGAACTGTTTTGGACACCGGGGAGCTGTTTTTT. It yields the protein CASRTVLDTGELFF.

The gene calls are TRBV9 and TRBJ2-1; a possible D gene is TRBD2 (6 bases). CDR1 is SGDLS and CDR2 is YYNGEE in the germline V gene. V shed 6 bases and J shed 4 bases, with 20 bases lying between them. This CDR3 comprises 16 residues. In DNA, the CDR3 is TGTGCCAGCACCCGTAGTGGGAGGACCGATTACAATGAGCAGTTCTTC. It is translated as CASTRSGRTDYNEQFF. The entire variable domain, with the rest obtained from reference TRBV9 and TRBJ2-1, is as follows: DSGVTQTPKHLITATGQRVTLRCSPRSGDLSVYWYQQSLDQGLQFLIQYYNGEERAKGNILERFSAQQFPDLHSELNLSSLELGDSALYFCASTRSGRTDYNEQFFGPGTRLTVL.

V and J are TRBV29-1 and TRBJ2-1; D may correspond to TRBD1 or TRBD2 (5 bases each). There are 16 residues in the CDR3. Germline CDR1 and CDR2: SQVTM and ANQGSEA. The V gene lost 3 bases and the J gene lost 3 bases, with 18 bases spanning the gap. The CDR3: CSVEGGVRGYYNEQFF. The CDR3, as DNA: TGCAGCGTTGAGGGTGGGGTTCGGGGCTACTACAATGAGCAGTTCTTC.

The CDR3, as DNA: TGTGCCAGCAGTGTATGGGGGGAGGTAGCCAAAAACATTCAGTACTTC. Encoded protein: CASSVWGEVAKNIQYF. This rearrangement joins TRBV2 to TRBJ2-4; TRBD2 is a possible D gene (6 bases). Deletions cut 4 bases from V and 0 bases from J, with 13 bases between. Per germline, CDR1 SNHLY and CDR2 FYNNEI. The CDR3 extends over 16 amino acids.

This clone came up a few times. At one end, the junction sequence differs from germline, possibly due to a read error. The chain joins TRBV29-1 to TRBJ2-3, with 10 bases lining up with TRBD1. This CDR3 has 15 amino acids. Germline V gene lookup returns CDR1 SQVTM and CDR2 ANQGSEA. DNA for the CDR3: TGCAGCGTGGAAGTCCCGGGACAGGGGTCAGATACGCAGTATTTT. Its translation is CSVEVPGQGSDTQYF.

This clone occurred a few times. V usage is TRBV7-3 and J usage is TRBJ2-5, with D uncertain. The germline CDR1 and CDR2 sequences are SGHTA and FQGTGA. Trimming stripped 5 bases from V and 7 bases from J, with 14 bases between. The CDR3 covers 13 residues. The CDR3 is CASSLGQSGTQYF. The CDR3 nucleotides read TGTGCCAGCAGCCTGGGTCAATCGGGGACCCAGTACTTC.

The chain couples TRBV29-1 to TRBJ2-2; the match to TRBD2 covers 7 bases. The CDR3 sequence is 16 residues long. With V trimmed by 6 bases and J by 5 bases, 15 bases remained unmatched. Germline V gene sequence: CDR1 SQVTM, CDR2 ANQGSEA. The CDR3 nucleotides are TGCAGCGTGGGTGGGTTGGCGGGAGCCGTTACCGGGGAGCTGTTTTTT. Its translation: CSVGGLAGAVTGELFF.

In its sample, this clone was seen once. The CDR3 loop reads CASSLAGGRGTDTQYF. For the CDR3, the DNA is TGTGCCAGCTCTCTAGCGGGAGGGCGGGGAACAGATACGCAGTATTTT. The V call is TRBV2, the J call TRBJ2-3; 12 positions agree with TRBD2. This CDR3 region has 16 residues. Trimming at V came to 8 bases and at J to 3 bases, leaving 9 bases not matched to a gene. Germline V gene sequence: CDR1 SNHLY, CDR2 FYNNEI.

CDR3 coding DNA: TGTGCCAGCAGTTATCGAGGAAATAATTCACCCCTCCACTTT. Translation: CASSYRGNNSPLHF. This rearrangement joins TRBV6-5 to TRBJ1-6; the D is unclear. Germline assignment: CDR1 MNHEY and CDR2 SVGAGI. With 3 bases removed from V and 5 bases from J, the gap between germline ends came to 8 bases. This CDR3 spans 14 amino acids.

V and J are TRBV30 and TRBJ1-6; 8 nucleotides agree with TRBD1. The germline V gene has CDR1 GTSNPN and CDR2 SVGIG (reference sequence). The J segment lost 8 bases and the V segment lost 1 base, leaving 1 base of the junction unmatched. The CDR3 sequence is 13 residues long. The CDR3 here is CAWSADRDSPLHF. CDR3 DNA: TGTGCCTGGAGTGCGGACAGGGATTCACCCCTCCACTTT.

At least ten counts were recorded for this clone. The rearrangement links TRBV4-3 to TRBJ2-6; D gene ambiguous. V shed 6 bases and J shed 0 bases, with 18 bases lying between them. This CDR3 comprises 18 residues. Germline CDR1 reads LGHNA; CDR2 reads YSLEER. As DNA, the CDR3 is TGCGCCAGCAGGGCCTGGCAGCAAGCCGACTCTGGGGCCAACGTCCTGACTTTC. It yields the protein CASRAWQQADSGANVLTF.

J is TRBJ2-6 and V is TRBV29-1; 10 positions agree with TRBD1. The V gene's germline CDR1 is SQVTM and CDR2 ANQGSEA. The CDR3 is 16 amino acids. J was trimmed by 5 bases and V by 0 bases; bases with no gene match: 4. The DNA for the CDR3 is TGCAGCGTTGAAGATGACAGGGGGCGTTGGGCCAACGTCCTGACTTTC. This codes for CSVEDDRGRWANVLTF.

CDR3 in DNA: TGCAGCGTTCAAACGAATCAGCCCCAGCATTTT. It specifies CSVQTNQPQHF. The genes are TRBV29-1 and TRBJ1-5; D is undetermined. Germline values: CDR1 SQVTM, CDR2 ANQGSEA. Trimming cost V 5 bases and J 4 bases, with 6 bases left between them. The CDR3 extends over 11 amino acids. The full variable domain, completed using reference TRBV29-1 and TRBJ1-5, is SAVISQKPSRDICQRGTSLTIQCQVDSQVTMMFWYRQQPGQSLTLIATANQGSEATYESGFVIDKFPISRPNLTFSTLTVSNMSPEDSSIYLCSVQTNQPQHFGDGTRLSIL.